Below, one T cell receptor beta chain is given with its context. In the original analysis: Reference gene primer amplification yielded estimated nucleated cell counts. Only in-frame clones appear in the TCRdb table, and some are missing; sequencing was by immunoSEQ multiplex PCR. D and trimming were read from the DNA, whereas the V and J calls and clone size are those reported in that table. The sample lists some 390,000 clones, about 88% occurring once. These data originate in a study of blood T cell repertoires in COVID-19. Across the whole study: Whether acute or convalescent, the COVID-19 samples came from the United States, Italy and Spain. In each case, the material was cDNA or gDNA derived from T cells, B-cell-depleted T cells, or PBMCs.

Seattle's enrolled individuals joined amid active infection and were then monitored longitudinally. The germline V and J ends were trimmed by 7 bases and 0 bases, with 10 bases remaining between them. The CDR3 has 15 amino acids. CDR1 is SGHVS, CDR2 FNYEAQ, per germline. The rearrangement uses TRBV7-6 and TRBJ1-6; D call uncertain. Sequencing used peripheral blood. The sequence was collected from a woman aged 40 to 50 with COVID-19, enrolled during active disease. CDR3 protein: CASTEESSYNSPLHF. CDR3 sequence (DNA): TGTGCCAGCACCGAAGAGAGCTCCTATAATTCACCCCTCCACTTT.